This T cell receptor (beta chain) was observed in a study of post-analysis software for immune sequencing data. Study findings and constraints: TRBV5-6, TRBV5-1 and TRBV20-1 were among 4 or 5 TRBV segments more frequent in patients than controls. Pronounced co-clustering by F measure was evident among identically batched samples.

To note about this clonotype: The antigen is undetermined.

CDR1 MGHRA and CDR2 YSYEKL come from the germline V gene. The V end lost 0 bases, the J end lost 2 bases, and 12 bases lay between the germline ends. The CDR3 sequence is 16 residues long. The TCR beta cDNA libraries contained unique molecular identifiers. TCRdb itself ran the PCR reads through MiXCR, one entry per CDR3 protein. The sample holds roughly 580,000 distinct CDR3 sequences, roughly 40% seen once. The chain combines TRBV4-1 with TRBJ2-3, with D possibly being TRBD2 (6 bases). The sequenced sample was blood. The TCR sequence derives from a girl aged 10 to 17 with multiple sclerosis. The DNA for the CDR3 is TGCGCCAGCAGCCAAGAGTTACAACTAGCCACAGATACGCAGTATTTT. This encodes CASSQELQLATDTQYF.